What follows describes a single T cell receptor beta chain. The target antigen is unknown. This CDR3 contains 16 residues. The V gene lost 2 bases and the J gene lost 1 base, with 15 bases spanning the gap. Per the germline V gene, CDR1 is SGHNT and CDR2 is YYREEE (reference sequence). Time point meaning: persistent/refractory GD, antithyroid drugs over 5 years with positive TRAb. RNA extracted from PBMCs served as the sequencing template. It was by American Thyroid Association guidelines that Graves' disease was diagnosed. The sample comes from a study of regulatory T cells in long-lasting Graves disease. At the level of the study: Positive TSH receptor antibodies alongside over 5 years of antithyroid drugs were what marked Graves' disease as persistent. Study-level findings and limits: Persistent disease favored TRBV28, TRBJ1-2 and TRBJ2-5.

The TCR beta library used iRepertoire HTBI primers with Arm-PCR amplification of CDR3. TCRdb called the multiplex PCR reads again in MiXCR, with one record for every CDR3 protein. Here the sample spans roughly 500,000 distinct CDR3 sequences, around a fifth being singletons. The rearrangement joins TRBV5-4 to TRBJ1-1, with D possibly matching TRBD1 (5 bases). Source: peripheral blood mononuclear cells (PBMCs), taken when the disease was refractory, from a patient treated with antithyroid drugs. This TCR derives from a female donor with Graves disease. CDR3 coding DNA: TGTGCCAGCAGCTTTATAGCAGGAAGGGGGAACACTGAAGCTTTCTTT. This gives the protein CASSFIAGRGNTEAFF.